Listed here is a single T cell receptor beta chain. The data derive from a study of control samples from healthy donors and cancer patients. Looked up from germline, CDR1 is LNHNV and CDR2 is YYDKDF (reference sequence). V lost 4 bases to trimming and J lost 2 bases, with 15 bases between them. This CDR3 is built from 15 residues. Profiled with immunoSEQ multiplex PCR; TCRdb holds only in-frame clones, not every one. Of approximately 82,000 clones listed, around 94% are singletons. The sequence derives from a woman between 18 and 29 years old in good health. The gene calls are TRBV15 and TRBJ2-7; D is ambiguous. Material: blood. CDR3 nucleotides: TGTGCCACCAGCAAAGATGGGGTGCAGACCTACGAGCAGTACTTC. Amino acids: CATSKDGVQTYEQYF.